The entry below gives a single TCR beta chain sequence along with its context. Per germline, CDR1 LGHNT and CDR2 FRNRAP. The CDR3 covers 16 residues. Trimming at V came to 5 bases and at J to 0 bases, leaving 5 bases not matched to a gene. The entry originates in a study of cytomegalovirus exposure and HLA in healthy donors. Use of 60 Vbeta and 13 Jbeta primers characterized the PCR. Repertoires were generated with immunoSEQ multiplex PCR, while TCRdb's copy carries only in-frame clones and drops some. The table records over 35,000 clones, 50% to 75% of them present only once. The chain recombines TRBV12-5 with TRBJ1-5; the match to TRBD1 covers 9 bases. Sequences were obtained from PBMCs. The receptor comes from a human donor in good health. The CDR3 sequence: CASGTRTGVSNQPQHF. CDR3 in DNA: TGTGCTAGTGGTACCCGGACAGGGGTTAGCAATCAGCCCCAGCATTTT. Drawing the rest from reference TRBV12-5 and TRBJ1-5, the complete variable domain is DARVTQTPRHKVTEMGQEVTMRCQPILGHNTVFWYRQTMMQGLELLAYFRNRAPLDDSGMPKDRFSAEMPDATLATLKIQPSEPRDSAVYFCASGTRTGVSNQPQHFGDGTRLSIL.